This T cell receptor (beta chain) was profiled in a study of blood T cell repertoires in COVID-19. Study summary: Whether acute or convalescent, the COVID-19 samples came from the United States, Italy and Spain. Nucleic acid was either cDNA or gDNA, and it came from T cells, B-cell-depleted T cells, or PBMCs.

Authors' processing steps: Amplified reference gene primers provided the basis for estimating nucleated cell counts. Assay: immunoSEQ multiplex PCR; the TCRdb copy retains only in-frame clones and omits some. D and trimming were read from the DNA, whereas the V and J calls and clone size are those reported in that table. The repertoire holds about 60,000 clones, with about 75% as singletons. The germline V and J ends were trimmed by 4 bases and 0 bases, with 8 bases remaining between them. Germline CDR1 and CDR2: LGHNA and YNFKEQ. This CDR3 is built from 14 residues. V gene TRBV4-2 combines with J gene TRBJ2-3, with D perhaps matching TRBD1 (6 bases). The sample taken for sequencing was peripheral blood. The sequence was obtained from a human donor in a cohort sampled during active COVID-19. In DNA form, the CDR3 reads TGTGCCAGCAGCCTACAGGGAAGCACAGATACGCAGTATTTT. As protein: CASSLQGSTDTQYF.